These T cell receptor beta chains were read from a single sample in a study of cytotoxic CD8 clonotypes in ibrutinib-treated CLL. Method: immunoSEQ multiplex PCR; TCRdb's copy keeps in-frame clones and lacks some. The profile shows about 85,000 clones, about four fifths of them singletons. The sequenced sample was PBMCs, obtained after 12 months of ibrutinib treatment. The receptors derive from a human donor with chronic lymphocytic leukemia. CDR3s include the opening cysteine and the closing phenylalanine or tryptophan. A D gene is named only where the DNA matches it firmly. Expanded clones get a size class; other rows say once, few or many, or leave the size out.

>TRBD1|NA|TRBJ2-1|TRBV18
TGTGCCAGCTCACCACCCGGACAGGTTGCCTACAATGAGCAGTTCTTC
CASSPPGQVAYNEQFF
>NA|NA|TRBJ1-1|TRBV6-5
TGTGCCAGCAGGCACAGGGTCGAGGCTGAAGCTTTCTTT
CASRHRVEAEAFF
>NA|NA|TRBJ1-1|TRBV5-1
TGCGCCAGCAGCCCCGCGGGCCCGCAAAACACTGAAGCTTTCTTT
CASSPAGPQNTEAFF
>NA|NA|TRBJ1-2|TRBV28
TGTGCCAGCGGTGGCGGGGCCGGCTATGGCTACACCTTC
CASGGGAGYGYTF
>NA|NA|TRBJ1-2|TRBV5-4
TGTGCCAGCAGCTTGGAGGACTTCCTCCCGACTAAACTCTATGGCTACACCTTC
CASSLEDFLPTKLYGYTF
>NA|NA|TRBJ2-7|TRBV18
TGTGCCAGCTCCCGCGGACAGGGAGGGAAGTTGTACGAGCAGTACTTC
CASSRGQGGKLYEQYF
>NA|NA|TRBJ2-3|TRBV7-6
TGTGCCAGCAGCCCCCGGGCTGATACGCAGTATTTT
CASSPRADTQYF
>NA|NA|TRBJ1-5|TRBV6-4
TGTGCCAGCAGCCGGGACACCGATCAGCCCCAGCATTTT
CASSRDTDQPQHF
>NA|NA|TRBJ2-7|TRBV9
TGTGCCAGCAGCCCCGGGACATCTTACTACGAGCAGTACTTC
CASSPGTSYYEQYF
>NA|NA|TRBJ1-5|TRBV27
TGTGCCAGCAGTTTAAACCCCCGGGGGCCCCAGCATTTT
CASSLNPRGPQHF
>NA|NA|TRBJ1-2|TRBV28
TGTGCCAGCGCTGGGGCTGGCGGCTACACCTTC
CASAGAGGYTF
>NA|NA|TRBJ2-3|TRBV10-3
TGTGCCACCCTGACACCGACTAGCACAGATACGCAGTATTTT
CATLTPTSTDTQYF
>NA|NA|TRBJ1-3|TRBV28
TGTGCCAGCAGCCCCGGGGCGACAGGCCGCTCTGGAAACACCATATATTTT
CASSPGATGRSGNTIYF
>NA|NA|TRBJ2-7|TRBV18
TGTGCCAGCTCACCACCGGTGCCATCCTACGAGCAGTACTTC
CASSPPVPSYEQYF
>NA|NA|TRBJ1-2|TRBV6-4
TGTGCCAGCAGGCCGACAGGATCGGGCTTGGGCTACACCTTC
CASRPTGSGLGYTF
>TRBD2|NA|TRBJ2-3|TRBV7-2
TGTGCCAGCAGCTTACGGGGCGGGGGAATTATAACAGATACGCAGTATTTT
CASSLRGGGIITDTQYF
>NA|NA|TRBJ1-1|TRBV10-3
TGTGCCATCAGTGATGAGGGACGGGGGAACACTGAAGCTTTCTTT
CAISDEGRGNTEAFF
>TRBD1|few|TRBJ2-7|TRBV7-2
TGTGCCAGCAGCTCGTCCTCGGGACAGGGTCGCGAGCAGTACTTC
CASSSSSGQGREQYF
>NA|NA|TRBJ1-4|TRBV5-1
TGCGCCAGCAGCCCCCGCGCCTCTGGGGAAAAACTGTTTTTT
CASSPRASGEKLFF
>TRBD1|NA|TRBJ1-5|TRBV28
TGTGCCAGCAGCCCCTACCGGGACAGGGGGCGAAGGGGCAATCAGCCCCAGCATTTT
CASSPYRDRGRRGNQPQHF
>NA|few|TRBJ1-6|TRBV10-3
TGTGCCATCAGTGAGGCCGGGGCAAGACTATCACCCCTCCACTTT
CAISEAGARLSPLHF
>TRBD1|NA|TRBJ1-1|TRBV14
TGTGCCAGCAGACGACAGGGTCGGGAGGGCACTGAAGCTTTCTTT
CASRRQGREGTEAFF
>NA|once|TRBJ2-2|TRBV27
TGTGCCAGCAGGGCCGGGACCAACACCGGGGAGCTGTTTTTT
CASRAGTNTGELFF
>NA|NA|TRBJ1-2|TRBV5-1
TGCGCCACCAGGGCTGGGGGGACTAACTATGGCTACACCTTC
CATRAGGTNYGYTF
>TRBD1|NA|TRBJ1-1|TRBV12-5
TGTGCTAGTGGTTTCAAACAGGGGAGAAGCACTGAAGCTTTCTTT
CASGFKQGRSTEAFF
>TRBD1|NA|TRBJ1-2|TRBV7-8
TGTGCCAGCAGTACACCCTACAGGGGCGACTATGGCTACACCTTC
CASSTPYRGDYGYTF
>TRBD1|NA|TRBJ2-3|TRBV5-1
TGCGCCAGCAGCTTGGGTTTGGGACAGGGAGGGGATACGCAGTATTTT
CASSLGLGQGGDTQYF
>NA|many|TRBJ1-1|TRBV28
TGTGCCAGCAGCACCGGTGGGTACGCTAAAGCTTTCTTT
CASSTGGYAKAFF
>NA|NA|TRBJ1-5|TRBV18
TGTGCCAGCTCACGGGAACAGGGCGGCAATCAGCCCCAGCATTTT
CASSREQGGNQPQHF
>NA|NA|TRBJ2-3|TRBV5-1
TGCGCCAGCAGCTTGGGGGTGGCCACGGCCACAGATACGCAGTATTTT
CASSLGVATATDTQYF
>TRBD1|NA|TRBJ1-2|TRBV29-1
TGCAGCGCCGCCACCGGACAGGTTCTGGGCGGCTACACCTTC
CSAATGQVLGGYTF
>TRBD1|NA|TRBJ1-2|TRBV7-9
TGTGCCAGCAGGCCGGGACAGGGGCAGGGTGGCTACACCTTC
CASRPGQGQGGYTF
>TRBD2|NA|TRBJ2-1|TRBV6-1
TGTGCCAGCAGTGAGGGGACTAGCGGAGGTCCGGGGGAGCAGTTCTTC
CASSEGTSGGPGEQFF
>NA|NA|TRBJ1-1|TRBV28
TGTGCCAGCAGTTTGGTCGAAGGGCGAGCTTTCTTT
CASSLVEGRAFF
>NA|NA|TRBJ1-2|TRBV5-6
TGTGCCAGCAGCTTGGTCCCGGGAAACTATGGCTACACCTTC
CASSLVPGNYGYTF
>NA|NA|TRBJ1-1|TRBV19
TGTGCCAGTAGTACCCAGATGAACACTGAAGCTTTCTTT
CASSTQMNTEAFF
>NA|NA|TRBJ2-7|TRBV18
TGTGCCAGCTCACCTTCGGGAACTAACTACGAGCAGTACTTC
CASSPSGTNYEQYF
>NA|NA|TRBJ2-1|TRBV9
TGTGCCAGAAGGAACAATGAGCAGTTCTTC
CARRNNEQFF
>NA|NA|TRBJ1-5|TRBV18
TGTGCCAGCTCACCCGGTCTTGGCGCACAGCCCCAGCATTTT
CASSPGLGAQPQHF
>NA|NA|TRBJ1-5|TRBV4-1
TGCGCCAGCAGCCGGGGGGGGTTGAGCAATCAGCCCCAGCATTTT
CASSRGGLSNQPQHF